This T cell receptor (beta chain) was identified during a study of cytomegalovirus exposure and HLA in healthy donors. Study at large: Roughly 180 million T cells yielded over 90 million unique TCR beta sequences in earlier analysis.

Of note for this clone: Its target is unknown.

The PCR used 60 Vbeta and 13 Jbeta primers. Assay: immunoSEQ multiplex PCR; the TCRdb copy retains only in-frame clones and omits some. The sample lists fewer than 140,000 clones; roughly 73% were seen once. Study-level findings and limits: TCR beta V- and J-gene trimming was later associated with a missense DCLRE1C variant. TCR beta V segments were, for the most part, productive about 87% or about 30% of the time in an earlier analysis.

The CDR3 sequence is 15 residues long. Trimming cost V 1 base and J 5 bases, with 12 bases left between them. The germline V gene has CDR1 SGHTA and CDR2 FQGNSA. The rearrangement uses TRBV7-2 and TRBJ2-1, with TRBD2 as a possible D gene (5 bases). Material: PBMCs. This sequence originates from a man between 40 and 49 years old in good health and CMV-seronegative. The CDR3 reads CASSLGWTHNNEQFF. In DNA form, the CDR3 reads TGTGCCAGCAGCTTAGGTTGGACTCACAACAATGAGCAGTTCTTC.